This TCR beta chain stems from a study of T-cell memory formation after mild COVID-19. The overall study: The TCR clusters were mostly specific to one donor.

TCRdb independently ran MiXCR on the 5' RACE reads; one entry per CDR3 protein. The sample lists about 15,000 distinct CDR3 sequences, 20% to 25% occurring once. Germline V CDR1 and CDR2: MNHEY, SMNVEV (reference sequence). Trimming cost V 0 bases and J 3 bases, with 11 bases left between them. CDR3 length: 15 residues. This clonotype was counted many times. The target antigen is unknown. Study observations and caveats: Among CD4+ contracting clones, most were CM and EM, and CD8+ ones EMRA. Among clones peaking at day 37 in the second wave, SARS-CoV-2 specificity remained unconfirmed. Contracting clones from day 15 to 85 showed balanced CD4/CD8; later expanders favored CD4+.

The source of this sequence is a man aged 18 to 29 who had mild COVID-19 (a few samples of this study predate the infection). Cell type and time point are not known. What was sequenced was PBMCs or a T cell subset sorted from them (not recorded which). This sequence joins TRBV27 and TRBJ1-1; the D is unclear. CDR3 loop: CASSLSYPVDTEAFF. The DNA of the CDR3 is TGTGCCAGCAGTTTATCGTACCCCGTTGACACTGAAGCTTTCTTT.